This T cell receptor beta chain was observed in a study of cytomegalovirus exposure and HLA in healthy donors. Across the study: There were about 85 million unique TCRs (from HLA-typed donors) in an early data release.

The PCR ran on 60 Vbeta and 13 Jbeta primers. Profiling relied on immunoSEQ multiplex PCR, and the TCRdb table lists in-frame clones only, not all of them. The sample has under 150,000 clones, about 82% seen once. As to this clone: Its antigen is undetermined.

Whole-study findings and limits: Researchers counted over 150 TCR beta chains as cytomegalovirus-associated. Most TCR sequences showed up rarely, but some public TCRs showed up in many donors. HLA allele associations emerged for about 16,000 TCR beta sequences in a later analysis, at 0.05 false discovery rate.

Trimming pared 7 bases from V and 8 bases from J, leaving 9 bases between. Germline V CDR1 and CDR2: SEHNR, FQNEAQ (reference sequence). The CDR3 covers 11 residues. This receptor was taken from a man between 25 and 39 years old in good health and CMV-seronegative. Sequencing used PBMCs. The J gene is TRBJ2-1, the V gene TRBV7-9; no firm D call. This CDR3 reads CASTVEDEQFF. CDR3 DNA: TGTGCCAGCACGGTAGAAGATGAGCAGTTCTTC.